This is a list of T cell receptor beta chains from one sample in a study of radiation and T cells in renal cell carcinoma. Generated by immunoSEQ multiplex PCR, the TCRdb table keeps only in-frame clones and is missing some. Altogether more than 120,000 clones are present, about 88% being singletons, with the ten largest covering less than 20%. The specimen comprised blood, sampled from a patient whose treatment included radiotherapy and nephrectomy. The receptors were sampled from a woman aged 50 to 60 with renal cell carcinoma. Both conserved end residues are part of each CDR3. The order of the fields is V gene, D gene, J gene, clone size, CDR3 DNA, CDR3 protein. A D gene is named only where the DNA matches it firmly. Clone size is given for some rows only: seen once, a few or many times, or a class if the clone is expanded.

>TRBV7-3|TRBD1|TRBJ1-2|NA
TGTGCCAGCAGCGTAGGAACAGGGGGTGGCTACACCTTC
CASSVGTGGGYTF
>TRBV4-3|NA|TRBJ2-5|NA
TGCGCCAGCAGCCAAGATCCCCAGGGGGAGACCCAGTACTTC
CASSQDPQGETQYF
>TRBV6-5|NA|TRBJ1-4|NA
TGTGCCAGCAGTTACTCTAGGAGTGAAAAACTGTTTTTT
CASSYSRSEKLFF
>TRBV6-5|NA|TRBJ1-5|NA
TGTGCCAGCAGCCCCGGGGGCCTCGGGCCCCAGCATTTT
CASSPGGLGPQHF
>TRBV7-2|NA|TRBJ1-2|once
TGTGCCAGCAGCTTGCAAGAGGGCTACACCTTC
CASSLQEGYTF
>TRBV25-1|NA|TRBJ1-6|NA
TGTGCCAGCAGTGAATTGTCCGCCCGGGGTTCACCCCTCCACTTT
CASSELSARGSPLHF
>TRBV19|TRBD1|TRBJ2-3|NA
TGTGCCAGTAGCCCCGACAGGGAGACAGATACGCAGTATTTT
CASSPDRETDTQYF
>TRBV5-6|NA|TRBJ2-6|NA
TGTGCCAGCAGCCTCCAGGGTTTTGGGGCCAACGTCCTGACTTTC
CASSLQGFGANVLTF
>TRBV4-3|TRBD2|TRBJ2-7|once
TGCGCCAGCAGCCAAGATTGGGGGGGTTACGAGCAGTACTTC
CASSQDWGGYEQYF
>TRBV7-2|NA|TRBJ2-3|NA
TGTGCCAGCAGCTTAGGGCCGGGGAGCACAGATACGCAGTATTTT
CASSLGPGSTDTQYF